The source of this T cell receptor beta chain is a study of cytomegalovirus exposure and HLA in healthy donors. For the study at large: In a previous analysis, more than 90 million unique TCR beta sequences were found from 150 million to 200 million T cells. Study-wide results and caveats: A list of approximately 160 TCR beta chains associated with cytomegalovirus was given. The analysis excluded some indistinguishable V segments, including TRBV6-2 and TRBV6-3. TCR beta chain V- and J-gene trimming was linked, in a later analysis, to a missense variant in DCLRE1C.

The PCR was carried out with 60 Vbeta primers and 13 Jbeta primers. Profiled with immunoSEQ multiplex PCR; TCRdb holds only in-frame clones, not every one. Among 200,000 or so clones, roughly 84% were seen once, and the ten largest hold 0.2% to 0.3%. The CDR3 is made up of 15 amino acids. Trimming pared 1 base from V and 1 base from J, leaving 10 bases between. Germline assignment: CDR1 SGDLS and CDR2 YYNGEE. A word on this clone: Its specificity is not known.

This TCR was recovered from a girl under three years old in good health and CMV-seronegative. The source material was PBMCs. V usage is TRBV9 and J usage is TRBJ2-3; possibly TRBD2 for D (5 bases). CDR3 region: CASSVTLARTDTQYF. The CDR3 DNA reads as TGTGCCAGCAGCGTAACCCTAGCCCGCACAGATACGCAGTATTTT.